This T cell receptor (beta chain) stems from a study of CD8 T cells in ankylosing spondylitis. Study conclusions and caveats: The study looked at matched synovial fluid samples from ankylosing spondylitis patients. Disease-linked clones were reported to be significantly enriched there. Apparently characteristic of ankylosing spondylitis blood was a TCR beta motif (about eight highly homologous variants). CD8+ disease-linked clones were present at relatively low frequencies in blood.

TCRdb re-derived calls from the 5' RACE reads in MiXCR, one entry per CDR3 protein. Of 200,000 to 300,000 distinct CDR3 sequences in the sample, roughly 8.2% are singletons; the top ten hold about 5%. Between the trimmed V and J ends, which lost 0 bases and 8 bases, there was a span of 17 bases. Germline V gene data show CDR1 as DFQATT and CDR2 as SNEGSKA (reference sequence). This CDR3 spans 15 amino acids. At least ten counts were recorded for this clonotype. Antigen: not known. This chain links TRBV20-1 with TRBJ2-1, with D maybe TRBD2 (7 bases). The sequence was obtained from a female donor with ankylosing spondylitis or in good health (not recorded which). The sequencing input was blood, either unsorted or a sorted T cell fraction (not recorded which). CDR3 amino acids: CSARDLGGGFDEQFF. For the CDR3, the DNA is TGCAGTGCTAGAGATCTAGGGGGAGGGTTCGATGAGCAGTTCTTC.